This TCR beta chain is from a study of T cells in Graves' hyperthyroidism and ophthalmopathy. Study-wide results and limits: Most thyroid clonotypes with frequency above 0.001 were detected in blood.

This clonotype was seen at least ten times. Its antigen is as yet unknown. Trimming removed 4 bases at V and 8 bases at J, with 25 bases between. CDR3 length equals 16 residues. The V gene's germline CDR1 is DFQATT and CDR2 SNEGSKA (reference sequence). Patients were excluded because of uncontrolled infection, other autoimmune disease, pregnancy or lactation. Diagnostic decisions used clinical symptoms, serum thyroxine and TRAb, thyroid ultrasound and orbital computed tomography. Amplification of TCR beta CDR3 regions was performed using RNA transcripts as template. The study used the HTBI primer set for a first-round RT-PCR of the TCR CDR3. Using its own MiXCR run on the multiplex PCR reads, TCRdb lists one record per CDR3 protein. The table records 600,000 to 900,000 distinct CDR3 sequences, over 15% of them present only once.

The sequence came from a man aged 18-30 years with Graves' hyperthyroidism. Sequenced sample: blood. This chain links TRBV20-1 with TRBJ2-3; D might be TRBD2 (5 bases). CDR3 amino acids: CSANLALGILSATQYF. The DNA for the CDR3 is TGCAGTGCTAACCTAGCCCTAGGGATTCTATCGGCTACGCAGTATTTT.